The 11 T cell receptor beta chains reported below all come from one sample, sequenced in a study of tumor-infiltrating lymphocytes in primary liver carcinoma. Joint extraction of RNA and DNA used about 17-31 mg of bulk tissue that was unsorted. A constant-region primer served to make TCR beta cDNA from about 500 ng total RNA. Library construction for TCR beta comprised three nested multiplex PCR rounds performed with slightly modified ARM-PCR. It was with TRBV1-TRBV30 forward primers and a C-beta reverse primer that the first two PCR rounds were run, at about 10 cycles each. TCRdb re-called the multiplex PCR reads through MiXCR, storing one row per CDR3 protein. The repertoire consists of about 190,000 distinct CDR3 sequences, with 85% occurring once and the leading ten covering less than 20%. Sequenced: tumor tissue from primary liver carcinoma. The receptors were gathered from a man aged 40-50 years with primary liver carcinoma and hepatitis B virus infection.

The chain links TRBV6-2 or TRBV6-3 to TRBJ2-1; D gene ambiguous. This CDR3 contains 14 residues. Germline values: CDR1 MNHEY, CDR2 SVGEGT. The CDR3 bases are TGTAACAGCAGTCCTGACCACTACCGCAATGAGCAGTTCTTC. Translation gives CNSSPDHYRNEQFF.

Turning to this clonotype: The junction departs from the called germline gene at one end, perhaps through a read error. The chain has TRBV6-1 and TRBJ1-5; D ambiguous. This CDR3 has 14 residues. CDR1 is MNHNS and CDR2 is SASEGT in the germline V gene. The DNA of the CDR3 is TGTGCCAGCAGTGAAAGTAGGGTACAGCAGACCCAACATTTT. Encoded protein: CASSESRVQQTQHF.

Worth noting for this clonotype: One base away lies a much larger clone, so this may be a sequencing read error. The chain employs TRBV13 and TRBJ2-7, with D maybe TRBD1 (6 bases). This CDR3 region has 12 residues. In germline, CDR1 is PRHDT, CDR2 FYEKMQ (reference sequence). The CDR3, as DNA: TGTGCCAGCAGCTCAGGGGTCTACGAGCACTACTTC. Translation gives CASSSGVYEHYF.

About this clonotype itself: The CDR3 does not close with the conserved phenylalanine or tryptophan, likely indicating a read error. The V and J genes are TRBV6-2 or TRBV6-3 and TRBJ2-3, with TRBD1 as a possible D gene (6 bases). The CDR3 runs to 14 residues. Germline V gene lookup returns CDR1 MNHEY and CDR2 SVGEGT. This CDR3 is CASRYRAATDRQYL. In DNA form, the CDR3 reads TGTGCCAGCAGGTACAGGGCAGCCACAGATAGGCAGTATCTT.

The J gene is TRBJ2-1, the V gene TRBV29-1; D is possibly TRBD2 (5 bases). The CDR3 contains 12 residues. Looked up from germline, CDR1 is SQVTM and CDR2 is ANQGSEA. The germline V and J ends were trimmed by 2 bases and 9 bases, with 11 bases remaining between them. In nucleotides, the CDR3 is TGCAGCGTTGAACCCATTGGGAGTGAGCAGTTCTTC. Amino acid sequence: CSVEPIGSEQFF.

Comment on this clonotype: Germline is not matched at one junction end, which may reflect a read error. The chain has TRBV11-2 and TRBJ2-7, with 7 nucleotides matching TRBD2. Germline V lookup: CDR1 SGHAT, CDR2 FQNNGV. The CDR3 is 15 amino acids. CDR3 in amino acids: CTSSLAGGSHDEQYF. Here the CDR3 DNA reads TGTACCAGCAGCTTAGCGGGCGGGAGTCACGACGAACAATACTTC.

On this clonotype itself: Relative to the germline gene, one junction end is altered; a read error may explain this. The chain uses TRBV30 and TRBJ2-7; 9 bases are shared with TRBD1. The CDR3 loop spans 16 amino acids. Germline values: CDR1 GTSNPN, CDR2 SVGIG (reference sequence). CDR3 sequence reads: CTWSRYLRDREKEQYF. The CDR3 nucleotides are TGTACCTGGAGTCGTTACTTGCGGGACAGGGAAAAGGAGCAGTACTTC.

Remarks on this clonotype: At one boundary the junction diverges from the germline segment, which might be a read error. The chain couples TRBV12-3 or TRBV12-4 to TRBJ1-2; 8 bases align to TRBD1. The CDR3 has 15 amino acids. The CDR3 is CASRSGQGIGYDYTF. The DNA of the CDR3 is TGTGCCAGCAGATCCGGACAGGGAATTGGCTATGACTACACCTTC.

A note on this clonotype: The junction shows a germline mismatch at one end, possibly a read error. In DNA form, the CDR3 reads TGTACCAGCAGGTTCAAGGGGCACAGCACAGATACGCAGTATTTT. It specifies CTSRFKGHSTDTQYF. The V and J genes are TRBV5-5 and TRBJ2-3, with a weak D call TRBD1 (5 bases). The CDR3 runs to 15 residues. The germline V gene encodes CDR1 SGHKS and CDR2 YYEKEE (reference sequence).

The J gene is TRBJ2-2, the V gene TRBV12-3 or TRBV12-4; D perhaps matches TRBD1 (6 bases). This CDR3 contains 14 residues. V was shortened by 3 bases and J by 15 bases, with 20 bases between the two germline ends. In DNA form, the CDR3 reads TGTGCCAGCAGTTTGATAGGGGACACCGGGGTGTTGTTTTTT. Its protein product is CASSLIGDTGVLFF.

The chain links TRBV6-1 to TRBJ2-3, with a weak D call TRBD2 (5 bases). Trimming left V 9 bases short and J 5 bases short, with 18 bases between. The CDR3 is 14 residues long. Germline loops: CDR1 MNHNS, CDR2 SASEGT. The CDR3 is CASSLPLGVDTQYF. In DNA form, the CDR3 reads TGTGCCAGTAGTTTACCCCTCGGGGTAGATACGCAGTATTTT.